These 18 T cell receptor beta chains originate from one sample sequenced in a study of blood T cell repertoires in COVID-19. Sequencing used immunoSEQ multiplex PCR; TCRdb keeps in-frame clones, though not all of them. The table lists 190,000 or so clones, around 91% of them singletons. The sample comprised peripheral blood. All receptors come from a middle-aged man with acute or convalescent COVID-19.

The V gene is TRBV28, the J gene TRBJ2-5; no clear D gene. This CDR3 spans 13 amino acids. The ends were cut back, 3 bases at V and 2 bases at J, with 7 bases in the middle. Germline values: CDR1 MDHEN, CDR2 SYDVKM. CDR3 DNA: TGTGCCAGCAGTTTCTGGCCACAAGAGACCCAGTACTTC. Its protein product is CASSFWPQETQYF.

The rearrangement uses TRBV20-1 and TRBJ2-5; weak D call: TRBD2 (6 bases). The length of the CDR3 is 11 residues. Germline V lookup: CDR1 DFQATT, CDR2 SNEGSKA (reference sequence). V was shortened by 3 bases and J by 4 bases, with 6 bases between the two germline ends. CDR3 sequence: CSASGGETQYF. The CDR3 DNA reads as TGCAGTGCTAGCGGGGGAGAGACCCAGTACTTC.

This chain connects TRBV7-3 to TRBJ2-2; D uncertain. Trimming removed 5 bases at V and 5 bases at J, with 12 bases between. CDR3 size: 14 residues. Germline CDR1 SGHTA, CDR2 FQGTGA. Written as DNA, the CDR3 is TGTGCCAGCAGCCCATCCCCCGGGACCGGGGAGCTGTTTTTT. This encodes CASSPSPGTGELFF.

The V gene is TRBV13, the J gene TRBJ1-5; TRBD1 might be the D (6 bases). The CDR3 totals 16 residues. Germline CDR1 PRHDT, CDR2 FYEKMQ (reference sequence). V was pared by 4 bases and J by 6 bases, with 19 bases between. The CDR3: CASSSSRGRPGQPQHF. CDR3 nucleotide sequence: TGTGCCAGCAGCTCATCCAGGGGTCGGCCCGGTCAGCCCCAGCATTTT.

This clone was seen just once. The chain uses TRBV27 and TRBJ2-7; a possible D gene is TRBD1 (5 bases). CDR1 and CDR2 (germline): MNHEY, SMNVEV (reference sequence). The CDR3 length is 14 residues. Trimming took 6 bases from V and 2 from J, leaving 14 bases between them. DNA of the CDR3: TGTGCCAGCAGCCCCGGAAGGGGCCCCTACGAGCAGTACGTC. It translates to CASSPGRGPYEQYV.

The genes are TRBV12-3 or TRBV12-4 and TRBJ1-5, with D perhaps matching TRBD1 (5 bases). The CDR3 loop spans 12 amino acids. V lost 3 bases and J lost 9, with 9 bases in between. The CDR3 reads CASSFSGGPQHF. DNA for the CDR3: TGTGCCAGCAGTTTCTCGGGGGGGCCCCAGCATTTT.

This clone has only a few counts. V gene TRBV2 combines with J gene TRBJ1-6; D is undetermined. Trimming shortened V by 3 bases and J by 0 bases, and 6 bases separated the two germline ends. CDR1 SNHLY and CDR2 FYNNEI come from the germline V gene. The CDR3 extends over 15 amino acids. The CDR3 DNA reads TGTGCCAGCAGTGACCCCAGCTCCTATAATTCACCCCTCCACTTT. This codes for CASSDPSSYNSPLHF.

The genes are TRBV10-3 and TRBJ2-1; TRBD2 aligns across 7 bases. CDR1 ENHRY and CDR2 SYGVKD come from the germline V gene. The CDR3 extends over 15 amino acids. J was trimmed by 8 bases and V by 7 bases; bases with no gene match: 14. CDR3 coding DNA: TGTGCCATCACCAACAGCGGGACTCAGAGTCATGAGCAGTTCTTC. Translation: CAITNSGTQSHEQFF.

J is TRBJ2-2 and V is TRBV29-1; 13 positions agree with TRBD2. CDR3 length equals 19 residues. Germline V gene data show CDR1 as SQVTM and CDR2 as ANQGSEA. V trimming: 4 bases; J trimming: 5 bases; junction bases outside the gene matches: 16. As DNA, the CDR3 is TGCAGCGTTGCCCACAGGGGACTAGCGGGATCGCGGGGAACCGGGGAGCTGTTTTTT. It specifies CSVAHRGLAGSRGTGELFF.

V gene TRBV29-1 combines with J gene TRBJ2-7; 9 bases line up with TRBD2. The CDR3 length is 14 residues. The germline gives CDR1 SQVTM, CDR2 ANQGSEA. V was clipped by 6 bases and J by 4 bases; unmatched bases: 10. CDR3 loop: CSVSQAAGGYEQYF. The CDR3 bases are TGCAGCGTGTCTCAAGCAGCGGGAGGTTACGAGCAGTACTTC.

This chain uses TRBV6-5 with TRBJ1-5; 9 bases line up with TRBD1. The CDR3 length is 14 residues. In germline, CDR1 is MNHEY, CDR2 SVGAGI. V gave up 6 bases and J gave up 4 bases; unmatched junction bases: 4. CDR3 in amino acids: CASRGTGSNQPQHF. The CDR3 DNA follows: TGTGCCAGCAGGGGGACAGGGTCAAATCAGCCCCAGCATTTT.

The CDR3 coding sequence is TGTGCCAGCAGTGAAGGAGGGGGCCGAGGTGAAAAACTGTTTTTT. Its translation: CASSEGGGRGEKLFF. This rearrangement joins TRBV6-1 to TRBJ1-4, with 7 bases identical to TRBD1. CDR1 is MNHNS and CDR2 is SASEGT in the germline V gene. V lost 1 base to trimming and J lost 7 bases; unmatched junction nucleotides: 6. CDR3 length: 15 amino acids.

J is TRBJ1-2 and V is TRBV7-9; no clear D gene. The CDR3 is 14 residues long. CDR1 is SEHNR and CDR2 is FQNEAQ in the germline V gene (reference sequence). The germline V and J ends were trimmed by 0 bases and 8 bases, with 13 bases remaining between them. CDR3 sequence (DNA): TGTGCCAGCAGCTTAGCCTCACACACGGGGGGCTACACCTTC. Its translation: CASSLASHTGGYTF.

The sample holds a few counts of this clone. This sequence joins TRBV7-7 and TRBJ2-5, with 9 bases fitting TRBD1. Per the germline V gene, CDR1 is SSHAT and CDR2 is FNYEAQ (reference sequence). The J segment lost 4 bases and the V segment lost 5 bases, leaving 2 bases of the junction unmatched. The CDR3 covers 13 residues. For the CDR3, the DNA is TGTGCCAGCAGCCCGACAGGGGGAGAGACCCAGTACTTC. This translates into CASSPTGGETQYF.

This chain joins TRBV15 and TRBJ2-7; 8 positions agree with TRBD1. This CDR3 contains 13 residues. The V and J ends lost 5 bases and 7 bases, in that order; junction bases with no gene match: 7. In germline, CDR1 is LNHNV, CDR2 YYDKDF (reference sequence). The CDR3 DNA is TGTGCCACCAGCGGCAGACAGGGGTTAGAGCAGTACTTC. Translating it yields CATSGRQGLEQYF.

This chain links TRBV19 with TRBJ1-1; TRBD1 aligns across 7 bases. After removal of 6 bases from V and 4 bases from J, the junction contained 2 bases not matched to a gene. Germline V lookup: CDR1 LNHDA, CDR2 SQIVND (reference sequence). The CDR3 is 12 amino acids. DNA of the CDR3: TGTGCCAGTAGCCACAGGGGCACTGAAGCTTTCTTT. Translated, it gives CASSHRGTEAFF.

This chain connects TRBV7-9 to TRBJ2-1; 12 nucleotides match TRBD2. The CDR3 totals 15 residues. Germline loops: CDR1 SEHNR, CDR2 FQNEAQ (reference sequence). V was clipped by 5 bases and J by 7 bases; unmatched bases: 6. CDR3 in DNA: TGTGCCAGCAGCATGGCTAGCGGGAGGGCGAATGAGCAGTTCTTC. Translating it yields CASSMASGRANEQFF.

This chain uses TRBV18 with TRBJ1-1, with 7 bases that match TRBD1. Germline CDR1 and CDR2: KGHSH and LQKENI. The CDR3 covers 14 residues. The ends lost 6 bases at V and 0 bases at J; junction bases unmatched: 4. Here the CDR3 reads CASSSTGLNTEAFF. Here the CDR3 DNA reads TGTGCCAGCTCTTCGACAGGGCTGAACACTGAAGCTTTCTTT.